These 11 T cell receptor beta chains came from one sample sequenced in a study of blood T cells in healthy people across ages. Alongside a J-beta primer mix, a sample-barcoded 5' primer served in a second PCR lasting roughly 7 to 12 cycles. MiXCR, applied by TCRdb to the 5' RACE reads, yields one record per CDR3 protein. This sample yields some 900,000 distinct CDR3 sequences, of which 45% to 50% are seen a single time; around 15% belongs to the top ten. Sequencing input: blood. The receptors originated from a man aged 30-40 years in good health.

The rearrangement uses TRBV10-3 and TRBJ2-1, with 7 nucleotides matching TRBD1. With 2 bases clipped from V and 11 bases from J, the junction kept 15 bases outside the gene matches. Germline CDR1 reads ENHRY; CDR2 reads SYGVKD. This CDR3 contains 16 residues. The CDR3 bases are TGTGCCATCAGTGAGGAAGACAGGGCCACGATCAGTAAGCAGTTCTTC. This sequence encodes CAISEEDRATISKQFF.

Here the CDR3 DNA reads TGTGCCAGCGGGAAGGGGTCCTACGAGCAGTTCTTC. Translated, it gives CASGKGSYEQFF. This sequence joins TRBV9 and TRBJ2-1, with a possible D match to TRBD1 (5 bases). V was shortened by 7 bases and J by 10 bases, with 15 bases between the two germline ends. The CDR3 is made up of 12 amino acids. Germline CDR1 and CDR2: SGDLS and YYNGEE.

This clonotype has only a few counts. The rearrangement uses TRBV10-3 and TRBJ2-7; no reliable D call. Germline lookup yields CDR1 ENHRY and CDR2 SYGVKD. The length of the CDR3 is 12 residues. V was cut by 2 bases and J by 7 bases, with 9 bases left in between. CDR3 amino acids: CAISERSNEQYF. The CDR3 DNA follows: TGTGCCATCAGTGAGAGGTCTAATGAGCAGTACTTC.

This clonotype turned up a few times. The V and J genes are TRBV29-1 and TRBJ2-7, with D possibly being TRBD1 (7 bases). The CDR3 length is 13 residues. V lost 6 bases to trimming and J lost 4 bases, with 16 bases between them. The V gene's germline CDR1 is SQVTM and CDR2 ANQGSEA. CDR3 sequence reads: CSVAPGGSYEQYF. The CDR3 DNA sequence: TGCAGCGTCGCACCAGGGGGGTCATACGAGCAGTACTTC.

The rearrangement joins TRBV7-2 to TRBJ2-5, with 8 nucleotides matching TRBD2. After removal of 5 bases from V and 3 bases from J, the junction contained 8 bases not matched to a gene. Germline CDR1 SGHTA, CDR2 FQGNSA. The CDR3 runs 15 residues. The CDR3 nucleotides are TGTGCCAGCAGCCGAACACTAGCGGCCAAAGAGACCCAGTACTTC. Residues: CASSRTLAAKETQYF.

This chain joins TRBV20-1 and TRBJ2-7; D might be TRBD1 (6 bases). The V end lost 3 bases, the J end lost 0 bases, and 12 bases lay between the germline ends. CDR1 is DFQATT and CDR2 is SNEGSKA in the germline V gene (reference sequence). The CDR3 length is 14 residues. The CDR3 reads CSARGVRGSYEQYF. In nucleotides, the CDR3 is TGCAGTGCTAGGGGAGTCAGGGGCTCCTACGAGCAGTACTTC.

This clonotype has just a few counts. This chain links TRBV3-1 with TRBJ1-4, with D unclear. V lost 1 base and J lost 2, with 11 bases in between. The CDR3 is 16 amino acids. The germline CDR1 and CDR2 sequences are LGHDT and YNNKEL (reference sequence). CDR3 sequence reads: CASSQVSSGTNEKLFF. CDR3 in DNA: TGTGCCAGCAGCCAAGTTAGCAGTGGGACTAATGAAAAACTGTTTTTT.

The rearrangement uses TRBV27 and TRBJ1-2, with 8 bases that match TRBD1. With V trimmed by 1 base and J by 7 bases, 14 bases remained unmatched. Germline CDR1 reads MNHEY; CDR2 reads SMNVEV (reference sequence). There are 17 residues in the CDR3. The CDR3 DNA is TGTGCCAGCAGTTTATTATACATCAGGGGGCAAAGTAGTGGCTACACCTTC. Translating gives CASSLLYIRGQSSGYTF.

The rearrangement uses TRBV9 and TRBJ2-7, with 10 bases identical to TRBD1. The length of the CDR3 is 14 residues. J gave up 4 bases and V 3 bases, and 4 bases lay outside the gene matches. The V gene's germline CDR1 is SGDLS and CDR2 YYNGEE. The CDR3: CASSETGGEYEQYF. The DNA of the CDR3 is TGTGCCAGCAGCGAGACAGGGGGCGAATACGAGCAGTACTTC.

The J gene is TRBJ1-1, the V gene TRBV4-3; 7 bases are shared with TRBD1. CDR1 LGHNA and CDR2 YSLEER come from the germline V gene. V trimming: 0 bases; J trimming: 0 bases; junction bases outside the gene matches: 7. The CDR3 consists of 17 residues. The DNA for the CDR3 is TGCGCCAGCAGCCAAGAGTACGGACAGGCAATGAACACTGAAGCTTTCTTT. It codes for CASSQEYGQAMNTEAFF.

The chain combines TRBV4-3 with TRBJ2-3; 10 nucleotides match TRBD2. The V segment lost 0 bases and the J segment 5 bases; nucleotides outside the gene matches: 8. The CDR3 is 17 amino acids. Germline V CDR1 and CDR2: LGHNA, YSLEER. DNA for the CDR3: TGCGCCAGCAGCCAAGACCCAGCGGGGGGGCCGAGAGATACGCAGTATTTT. This encodes CASSQDPAGGPRDTQYF.